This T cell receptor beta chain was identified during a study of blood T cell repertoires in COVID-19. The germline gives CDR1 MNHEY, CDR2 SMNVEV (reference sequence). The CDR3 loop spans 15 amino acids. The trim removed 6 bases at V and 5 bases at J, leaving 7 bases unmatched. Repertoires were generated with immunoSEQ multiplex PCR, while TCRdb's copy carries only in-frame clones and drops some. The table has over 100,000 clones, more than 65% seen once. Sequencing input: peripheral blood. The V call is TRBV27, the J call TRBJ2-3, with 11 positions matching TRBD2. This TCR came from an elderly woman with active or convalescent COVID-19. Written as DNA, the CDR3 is TGTGCCAGCAGCAAGGGACTAGCGGAGAGAGATACGCAGTATTTT. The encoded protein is CASSKGLAERDTQYF.